The 7 T cell receptor beta chains reported below all come from one sample, sequenced in a study of T cell responses to AZD1222 COVID-19 vaccine. Sequenced by immunoSEQ multiplex PCR; TCRdb stores in-frame clones only, minus some. The table lists around 160,000 clones, 94% of them singletons. The specimen comprised peripheral blood, sampled on day 0 of AZD1222 vaccination. The origin of the receptors is an adult in good health.

The V call is TRBV27, the J call TRBJ1-5, with 7 nucleotides matching TRBD1. CDR3 length equals 14 residues. With V trimmed by 5 bases and J by 1 base, 2 bases remained unmatched. From germline, CDR1 is MNHEY and CDR2 SMNVEV (reference sequence). In DNA form, the CDR3 reads TGTGCCAGCAGTCAGGGGGTGAGCAATCAGCCCCAGCATTTT. Translation gives CASSQGVSNQPQHF.

The J gene is TRBJ2-6, the V gene TRBV28; maybe TRBD2 (6 bases). CDR3 length equals 16 residues. The ends were cut back, 5 bases at V and 0 bases at J, with 11 bases in the middle. Germline V gene sequence: CDR1 MDHEN, CDR2 SYDVKM. The CDR3: CASSPPGVSGANVLTF. Here the CDR3 DNA reads TGTGCCAGCAGTCCACCGGGGGTCTCTGGGGCCAACGTCCTGACTTTC.

The chain joins TRBV5-1 to TRBJ2-7, with TRBD2 identical over 8 bases. V shed 1 base and J 1 base; nucleotides not matched to a gene: 10. Germline CDR1 reads SGHRS; CDR2 reads YFSETQ. The CDR3 contains 17 residues. DNA of the CDR3: TGCGCCAGCAGCTTGAACCCACGTACTAGCGGTTCCTACGAGCAGTACTTC. Translated, it gives CASSLNPRTSGSYEQYF.

The CDR3 sequence: CASHADNLKGYTF. The CDR3 nucleotides read TGTGCCAGTCATGCAGACAATCTAAAGGGCTACACCTTC. The chain recombines TRBV6-5 with TRBJ1-2; no reliable D call. V was clipped by 9 bases and J by 8 bases, with 19 bases between them. The CDR3 loop spans 13 amino acids. CDR1 and CDR2 (germline): MNHEY, SVGAGI.

The chain carries TRBV2 and TRBJ2-1; TRBD2 might be the D (6 bases). Trimming cost V 6 bases and J 8 bases, with 17 bases left between them. The CDR3 spans 14 residues. CDR1 is SNHLY and CDR2 is FYNNEI in the germline V gene. CDR3 protein: CASRGDRPGDEQFF. The CDR3 bases are TGTGCCAGCAGGGGGGACCGACCGGGGGATGAGCAGTTCTTC.

CDR3 coding DNA: TGTGCCTGGAGTGTGTTCACAGATACGCAGTATTTT. This encodes CAWSVFTDTQYF. J is TRBJ2-3 and V is TRBV30; no reliable D call. This CDR3 spans 12 amino acids. Germline V gene lookup returns CDR1 GTSNPN and CDR2 SVGIG (reference sequence). V gave up 0 bases and J gave up 2 bases, with 3 bases separating them.

The rearrangement links TRBV7-3 to TRBJ1-5; D unresolved. The CDR3 contains 13 residues. V dropped 4 bases and J dropped 7 bases, with 11 bases sitting between them. Germline values: CDR1 SGHTA, CDR2 FQGTGA. CDR3 in DNA: TGTGCCAGCAGCTCCTTGGACCTCCAGCCCCAGCATTTT. It specifies CASSSLDLQPQHF.